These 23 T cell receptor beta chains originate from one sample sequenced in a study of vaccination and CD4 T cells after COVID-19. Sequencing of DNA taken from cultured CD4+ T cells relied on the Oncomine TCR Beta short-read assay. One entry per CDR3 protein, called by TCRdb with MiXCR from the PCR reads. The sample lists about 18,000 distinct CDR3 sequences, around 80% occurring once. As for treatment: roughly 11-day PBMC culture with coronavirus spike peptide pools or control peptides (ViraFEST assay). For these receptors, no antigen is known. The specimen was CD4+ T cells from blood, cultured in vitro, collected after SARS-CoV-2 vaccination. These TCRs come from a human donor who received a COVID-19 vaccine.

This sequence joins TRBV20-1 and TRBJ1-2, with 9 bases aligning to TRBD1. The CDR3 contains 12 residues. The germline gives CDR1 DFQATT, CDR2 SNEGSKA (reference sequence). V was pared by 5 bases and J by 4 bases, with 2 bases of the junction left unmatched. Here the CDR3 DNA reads TGCAGTGCTGAGGGACAGGGCTATGGCTACACCTTC. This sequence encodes CSAEGQGYGYTF.

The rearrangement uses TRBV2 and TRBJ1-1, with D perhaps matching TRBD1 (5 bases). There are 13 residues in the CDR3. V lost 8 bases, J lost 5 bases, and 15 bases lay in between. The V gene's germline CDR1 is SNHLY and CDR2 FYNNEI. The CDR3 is CASGRTRGTEAFF. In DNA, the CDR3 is TGTGCCAGCGGGCGGACCCGGGGGACTGAAGCTTTCTTT.

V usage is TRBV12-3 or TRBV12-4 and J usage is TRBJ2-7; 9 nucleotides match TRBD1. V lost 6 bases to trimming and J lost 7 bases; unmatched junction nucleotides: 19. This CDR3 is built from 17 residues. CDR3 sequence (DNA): TGTGCCAGCAGCTCCAAAACCGACAGGGGGAACTACTGGGAGCAGTACTTC. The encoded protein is CASSSKTDRGNYWEQYF.

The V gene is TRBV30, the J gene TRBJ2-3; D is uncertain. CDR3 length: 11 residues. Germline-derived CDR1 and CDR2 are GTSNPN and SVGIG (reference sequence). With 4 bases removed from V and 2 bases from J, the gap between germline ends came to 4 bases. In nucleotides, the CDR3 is TGTGCCTGGACCAACACAGATACGCAGTATTTT. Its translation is CAWTNTDTQYF.

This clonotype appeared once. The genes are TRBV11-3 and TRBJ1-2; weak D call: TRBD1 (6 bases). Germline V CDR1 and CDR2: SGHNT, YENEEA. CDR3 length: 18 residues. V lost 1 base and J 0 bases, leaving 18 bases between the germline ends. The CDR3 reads CASSLGSGAERANYGYTF. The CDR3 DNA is TGTGCCAGCAGCTTAGGTTCGGGGGCAGAGAGAGCTAACTATGGCTACACCTTC.

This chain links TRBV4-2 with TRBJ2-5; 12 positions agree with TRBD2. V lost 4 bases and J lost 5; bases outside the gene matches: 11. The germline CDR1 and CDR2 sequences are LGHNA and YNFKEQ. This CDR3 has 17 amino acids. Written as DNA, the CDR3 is TGTGCCAGCAGCCCAGCTTCTAGCGGGGGGGCCCGGGAGACCCAGTACTTC. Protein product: CASSPASSGGARETQYF.

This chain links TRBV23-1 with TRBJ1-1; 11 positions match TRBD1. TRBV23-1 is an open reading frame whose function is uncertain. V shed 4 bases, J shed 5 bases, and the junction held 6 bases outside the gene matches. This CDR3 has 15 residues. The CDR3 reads CASSLGTGGGTEAFF. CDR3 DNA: TGCGCCAGCAGTCTGGGGACAGGGGGGGGAACTGAAGCTTTCTTT.

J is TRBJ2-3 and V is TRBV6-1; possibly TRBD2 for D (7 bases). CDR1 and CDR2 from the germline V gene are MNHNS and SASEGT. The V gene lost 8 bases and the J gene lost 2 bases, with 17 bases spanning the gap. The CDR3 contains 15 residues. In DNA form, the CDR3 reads TGTGCCAGCGGGGGGGCGAGCGGCTCCACAGATACGCAGTATTTT. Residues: CASGGASGSTDTQYF.

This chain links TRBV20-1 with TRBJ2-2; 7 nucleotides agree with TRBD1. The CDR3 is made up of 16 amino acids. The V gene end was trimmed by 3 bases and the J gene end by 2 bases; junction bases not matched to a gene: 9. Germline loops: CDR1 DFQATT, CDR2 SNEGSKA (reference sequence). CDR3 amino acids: CSARESGTDNTGELFF. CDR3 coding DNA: TGCAGTGCTAGGGAGAGTGGGACAGACAACACCGGGGAGCTGTTTTTT.

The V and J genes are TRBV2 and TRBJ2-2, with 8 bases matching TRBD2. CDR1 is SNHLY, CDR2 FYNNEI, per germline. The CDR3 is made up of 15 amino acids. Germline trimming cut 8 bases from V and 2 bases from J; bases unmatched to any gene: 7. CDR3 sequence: CASVSRTSNTGELFF. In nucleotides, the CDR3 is TGTGCCAGCGTTAGCAGGACTAGCAACACCGGGGAGCTGTTTTTT.

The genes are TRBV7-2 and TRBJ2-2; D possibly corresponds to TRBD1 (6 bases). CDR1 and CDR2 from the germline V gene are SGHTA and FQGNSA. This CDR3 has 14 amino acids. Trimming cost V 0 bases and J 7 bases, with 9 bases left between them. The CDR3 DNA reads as TGTGCCAGCAGCTTAGCAGGGGGAATCGGGGAGCTGTTTTTT. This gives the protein CASSLAGGIGELFF.

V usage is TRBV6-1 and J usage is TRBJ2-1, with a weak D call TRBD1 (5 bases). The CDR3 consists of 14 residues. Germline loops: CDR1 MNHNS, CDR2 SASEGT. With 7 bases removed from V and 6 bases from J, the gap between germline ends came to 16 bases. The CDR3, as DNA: TGTGCCAGCAAAAGGGCAGGGAAGGGCAATGAGCAGTTCTTC. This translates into CASKRAGKGNEQFF.

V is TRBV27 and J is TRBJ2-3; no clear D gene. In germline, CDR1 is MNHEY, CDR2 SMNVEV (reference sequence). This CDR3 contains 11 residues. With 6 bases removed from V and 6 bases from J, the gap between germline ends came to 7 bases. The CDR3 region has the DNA TGTGCCAGCAGCTTCGGTGATACGCAGTATTTT. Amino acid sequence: CASSFGDTQYF.

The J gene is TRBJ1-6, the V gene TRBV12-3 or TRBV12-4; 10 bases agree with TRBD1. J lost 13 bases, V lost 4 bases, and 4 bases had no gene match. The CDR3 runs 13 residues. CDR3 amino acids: CASSSGTGDPLHF. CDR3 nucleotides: TGTGCCAGCAGTTCCGGGACAGGGGATCCCCTCCACTTT.

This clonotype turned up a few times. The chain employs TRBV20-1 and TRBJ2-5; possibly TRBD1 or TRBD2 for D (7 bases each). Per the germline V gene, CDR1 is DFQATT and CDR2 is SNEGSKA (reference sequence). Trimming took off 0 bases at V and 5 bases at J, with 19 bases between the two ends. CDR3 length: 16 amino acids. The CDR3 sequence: CSARDQAGGVIETQYF. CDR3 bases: TGCAGTGCTAGAGATCAAGCAGGGGGGGTCATCGAGACCCAGTACTTC.

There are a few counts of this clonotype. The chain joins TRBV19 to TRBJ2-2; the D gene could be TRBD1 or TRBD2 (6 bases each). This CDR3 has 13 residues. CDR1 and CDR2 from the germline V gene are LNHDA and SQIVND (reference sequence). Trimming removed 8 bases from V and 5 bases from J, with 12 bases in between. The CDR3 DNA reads TGTGCCAGTGTCGGAGGGGGGACCGGGGAGCTGTTTTTT. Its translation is CASVGGGTGELFF.

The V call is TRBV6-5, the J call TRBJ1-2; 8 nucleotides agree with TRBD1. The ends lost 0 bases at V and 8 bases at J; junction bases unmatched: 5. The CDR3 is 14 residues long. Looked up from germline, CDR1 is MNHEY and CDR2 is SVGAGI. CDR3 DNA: TGTGCCAGCAGTTACTCCAGGGGGCGCGGGGGCTACACCTTC. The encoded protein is CASSYSRGRGGYTF.

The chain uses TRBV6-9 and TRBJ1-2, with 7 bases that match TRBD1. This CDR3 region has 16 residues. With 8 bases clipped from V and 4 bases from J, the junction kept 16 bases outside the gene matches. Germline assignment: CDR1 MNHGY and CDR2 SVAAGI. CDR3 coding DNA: TGTGCCAGCCCACAGGCGAAGGGGGCAGACCCCTATGGCTACACCTTC. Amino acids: CASPQAKGADPYGYTF.

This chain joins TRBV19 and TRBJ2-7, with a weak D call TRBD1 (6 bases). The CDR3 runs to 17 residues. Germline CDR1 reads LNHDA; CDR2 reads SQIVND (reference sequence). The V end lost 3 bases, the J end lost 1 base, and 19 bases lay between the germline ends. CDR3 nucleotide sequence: TGTGCCAGTAGTATTAATTTCAGGGGCTCCGGATCCTACGAGCAGTACTTC. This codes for CASSINFRGSGSYEQYF. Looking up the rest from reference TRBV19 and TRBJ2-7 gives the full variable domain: DGGITQSPKYLFRKEGQNVTLSCEQNLNHDAMYWYRQDPGQGLRLIYYSQIVNDFQKGDIAEGYSVSREKKESFPLTVTSAQKNPTAFYLCASSINFRGSGSYEQYFGPGTRLTVT.

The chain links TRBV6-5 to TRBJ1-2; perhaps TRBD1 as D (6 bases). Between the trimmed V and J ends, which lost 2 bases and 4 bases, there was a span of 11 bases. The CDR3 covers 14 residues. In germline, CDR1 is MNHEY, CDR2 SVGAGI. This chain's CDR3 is CASSYGGPLYGYTF. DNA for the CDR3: TGTGCCAGCAGTTACGGGGGGCCCCTCTATGGCTACACCTTC.

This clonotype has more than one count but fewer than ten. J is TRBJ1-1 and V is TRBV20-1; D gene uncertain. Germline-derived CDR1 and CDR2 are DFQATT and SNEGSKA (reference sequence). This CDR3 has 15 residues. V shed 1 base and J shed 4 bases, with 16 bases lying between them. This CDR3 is CSARVASGPRTEAFF. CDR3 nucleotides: TGCAGTGCTAGAGTCGCGTCGGGCCCGCGCACTGAAGCTTTCTTT.

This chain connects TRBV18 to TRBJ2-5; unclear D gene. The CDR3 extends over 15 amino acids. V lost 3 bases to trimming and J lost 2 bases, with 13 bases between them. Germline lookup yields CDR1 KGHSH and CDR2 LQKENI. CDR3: CASSPAQALQETQYF. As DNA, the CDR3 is TGTGCCAGCTCACCCGCACAAGCGCTTCAAGAGACCCAGTACTTC. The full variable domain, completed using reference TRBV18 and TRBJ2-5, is NAGVMQNPRHLVRRRGQEARLRCSPMKGHSHVYWYRQLPEEGLKFMVYLQKENIIDESGMPKERFSAEFPKEGPSILRIQQVVRGDSAAYFCASSPAQALQETQYFGPGTRLLVL.

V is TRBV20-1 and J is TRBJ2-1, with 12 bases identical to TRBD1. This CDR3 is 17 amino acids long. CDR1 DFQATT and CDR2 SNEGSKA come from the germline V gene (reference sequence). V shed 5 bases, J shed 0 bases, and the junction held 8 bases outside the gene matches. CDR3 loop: CSAPGTGGVGSYNEQFF. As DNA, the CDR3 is TGCAGTGCTCCCGGGACAGGGGGCGTTGGCTCCTACAATGAGCAGTTCTTC.